This T cell receptor (beta chain) was observed in a study of shared clonotypes between healthy human individuals. Naive CD8 cells lacked CD45RO and underwent positive selection for CCR7, leaving out terminally differentiated effector memory CD45RA+ cells. Germline V gives CDR1 MNHEY, CDR2 SVGAGI. V lost 2 bases and J lost 2; bases outside the gene matches: 3. This CDR3 has 16 amino acids. The method was immunoSEQ multiplex PCR; TCRdb's version includes in-frame clones alone and lacks a portion of them. The sample includes about 2 million clones, just under 95% of them seen just once. The receptor's source is a man younger than 35 in good health. The rearrangement joins TRBV6-5 to TRBJ2-1, with 10 bases fitting TRBD2. The sample comprised naive CD8+ T cells sorted from blood. In nucleotides, the CDR3 is TGTGCCAGCAGTTACCCTACTAGCGGGGCCTACAATGAGCAGTTCTTC. This gives the protein CASSYPTSGAYNEQFF.